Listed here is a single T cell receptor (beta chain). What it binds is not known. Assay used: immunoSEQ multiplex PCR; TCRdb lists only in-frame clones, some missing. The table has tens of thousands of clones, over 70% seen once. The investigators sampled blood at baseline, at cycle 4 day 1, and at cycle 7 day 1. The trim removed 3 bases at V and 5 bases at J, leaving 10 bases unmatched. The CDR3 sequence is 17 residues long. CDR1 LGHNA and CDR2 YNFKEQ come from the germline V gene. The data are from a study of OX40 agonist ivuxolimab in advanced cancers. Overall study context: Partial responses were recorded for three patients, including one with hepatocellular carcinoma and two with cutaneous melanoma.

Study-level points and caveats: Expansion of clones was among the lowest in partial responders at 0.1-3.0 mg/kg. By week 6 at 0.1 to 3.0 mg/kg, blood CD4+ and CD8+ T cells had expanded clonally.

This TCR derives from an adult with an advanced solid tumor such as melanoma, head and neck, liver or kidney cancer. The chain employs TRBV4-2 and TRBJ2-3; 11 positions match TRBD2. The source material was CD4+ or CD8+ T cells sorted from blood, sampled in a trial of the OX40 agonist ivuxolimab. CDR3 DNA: TGTGCCAGCAGCCATTCTTCTAGCGGGGGGATGGAAGATACGCAGTATTTT. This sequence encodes CASSHSSSGGMEDTQYF.